A selection of T cell receptor beta chains follows, all from one sample in a study of blood T cell repertoires in COVID-19. Profiled with immunoSEQ multiplex PCR; TCRdb holds only in-frame clones, not every one. This table has a few hundred thousand clones, about 89% appearing once. The sample comprised peripheral blood. These receptors were collected from a woman between 50 and 59 years old with acute or convalescent COVID-19. CDR3s include the opening cysteine and the closing phenylalanine or tryptophan. Each record gives: D gene, clone size, CDR3 length, J gene, V gene, CDR3 protein, CDR3 DNA. The D gene is left open where the match is weak. Rows give clone size only sometimes, using once, few, many, or a class for an expanded clone.

>.|.|14|TRBJ2-5|TRBV19
CASSKGLPQETQYF
TGTGCCAGTAGTAAAGGACTACCCCAAGAGACCCAGTACTTC
>.|.|14|TRBJ2-7|TRBV7-2
CASSLEGGAYEQYF
TGTGCCAGCAGCTTAGAGGGCGGGGCCTACGAGCAGTACTTC
>.|.|19|TRBJ1-5|TRBV15
CATSRDKWEGMRGNQPQHF
TGTGCCACCAGCAGAGATAAGTGGGAGGGGATGAGAGGCAATCAGCCCCAGCATTTT
>TRBD1|few|17|TRBJ1-5|TRBV19
CASTKSGSQGASQPQHF
TGTGCCAGTACGAAGTCGGGGTCGCAGGGGGCAAGTCAGCCCCAGCATTTT
>.|.|13|TRBJ2-7|TRBV6-5
CASSLREDYEQYF
TGTGCCAGCAGCCTTCGCGAGGACTACGAGCAGTACTTC
>.|.|16|TRBJ2-7|TRBV6-5
CASSYSIGRASGEQYF
TGTGCCAGCAGTTACTCGATTGGCAGGGCAAGTGGCGAGCAGTACTTC
>TRBD2|.|14|TRBJ2-1|TRBV6-5
CASSSGVAGVKQFF
TGTGCCAGCAGTTCGGGAGTAGCGGGAGTGAAGCAGTTCTTC
>.|.|15|TRBJ2-6|TRBV7-9
CASSLVGSGANVLTF
TGTGCCAGCAGCTTAGTCGGTTCTGGGGCCAACGTCCTGACTTTC
>TRBD1|.|15|TRBJ2-7|TRBV4-3
CASSQDAQGAYEQYF
TGCGCCAGCAGCCAAGATGCACAGGGGGCCTACGAGCAGTACTTC
>TRBD1|.|16|TRBJ2-5|TRBV4-3
CASSQDFGTGEETQYF
TGCGCCAGCAGCCAAGATTTTGGGACAGGAGAAGAGACCCAGTACTTC
>TRBD1|.|15|TRBJ1-4|TRBV5-5
CASRPRGTANEKLFF
TGTGCCAGCAGGCCTAGAGGGACAGCTAATGAAAAACTGTTTTTT
>TRBD1|.|13|TRBJ1-2|TRBV12-3/TRBV12-4
CASRGQGKSGYTF
TGTGCCAGCAGGGGACAGGGGAAGAGTGGCTACACCTTC
>.|.|14|TRBJ1-1|TRBV6-6
CASRLKMGADEAFF
TGTGCCAGCAGACTCAAAATGGGGGCTGATGAAGCTTTCTTT
>.|few|14|TRBJ1-4|TRBV18
CASSPVPGDEKLFF
TGTGCCAGCTCACCGGTCCCAGGGGATGAAAAACTGTTTTTT
>TRBD1|.|14|TRBJ1-1|TRBV7-2
CASSFDRANTEAFF
TGTGCCAGCAGCTTCGACAGGGCGAACACTGAAGCTTTCTTT
>.|.|18|TRBJ1-6|TRBV27
CASSPLSFPDTDNSPLHF
TGTGCCAGCAGTCCCCTGTCTTTTCCTGACACGGATAATTCACCCCTCCACTTT
>.|.|14|TRBJ2-2|TRBV27
CASFGRGNTGELFF
TGTGCCAGCTTCGGTCGGGGAAACACCGGGGAGCTGTTTTTT
>TRBD1|.|13|TRBJ2-7|TRBV29-1
CSVGTVYSYEQYF
TGCAGCGTAGGGACAGTCTACTCCTACGAGCAGTACTTC